The present entry profiles one T cell receptor beta chain with its context. This sample is part of a study of T-cell reconstitution after alpha-beta-depleted transplantation in children. Unique molecular identifiers featured in how the TCRbeta library was prepared. TCRdb reanalysed the PCR reads using MiXCR and keeps one entry per CDR3 protein. Here the sample spans fewer than 400,000 distinct CDR3 sequences, about a fifth being singletons. Material: PBMCs from the stem cell graft donor, obtained from the stem cell graft. The clonotype was recovered from a human donor who donated a stem cell graft to a child with acute myeloid leukemia.

In DNA form, the CDR3 reads TGTGCCAGCAGCTCCTTCCCGGGACTAGCGGGCGAAGATACGCAGTATTTT. Residues: CASSSFPGLAGEDTQYF. This chain links TRBV6-1 with TRBJ2-3; 12 nucleotides line up with TRBD2. Germline lookup yields CDR1 MNHNS and CDR2 SASEGT. CDR3 length: 17 residues. J lost 5 bases, V lost 6 bases, and 12 bases had no gene match.